Each of the 3 T cell receptor beta chains below was sequenced from the same sample in a study of cytomegalovirus exposure and HLA in healthy donors (dated by TCRdb to about 2017). Receptors were amplified or captured by the immunoSEQ multiplex PCR assay. For the multiplex PCR, a mixture combining 60 forward primers for TCR Vbeta segments and 13 reverse primers for TCR Jbeta segments was used. TCRdb retrieved this table from immuneACCESS and kept in-frame rearrangements only. Not all clones are present; in checked studies, unresolved V genes account for under half, and no reason is known for the remainder. In this sample the table shows approximately 100,000 clones, 85% to 90% of which occur a single time. Together, the top ten hold around 3.9% of the sample. The material sequenced was PBMCs. Every receptor here comes from a man between 25 and 39 years old in good health and CMV-seronegative.

The V call is TRBV15, the J call TRBJ1-4; 8 bases line up with TRBD1. V was pared by 0 bases and J by 7 bases, with 13 bases of the junction left unmatched. CDR3 length equals 18 residues. Germline CDR1 is LNHNV and CDR2 is YYDKDF (reference sequence). As DNA, the CDR3 is TGTGCCACCAGCAGAGACCGTTCAACAGGGGGTGGGAGTGAAAAACTGTTTTTT. It codes for CATSRDRSTGGGSEKLFF.

The rearrangement links TRBV7-9 to TRBJ2-1; D possibly corresponds to TRBD2 (5 bases). This CDR3 is built from 15 residues. Germline V gene sequence: CDR1 SEHNR, CDR2 FQNEAQ (reference sequence). V shed 2 bases and J shed 9 bases, with 17 bases lying between them. The CDR3 DNA reads as TGTGCCAGCAGCTTATACGGGTATGGGAGTCCTGAGCAGTTCTTC. It specifies CASSLYGYGSPEQFF.

The table lists this clone with a few counts. The genes are TRBV6-6 and TRBJ2-7; no firm D call. Germline V lookup: CDR1 MNHNY, CDR2 SVGAGI (reference sequence). The CDR3 consists of 12 residues. V was shortened by 7 bases and J by 2 bases, with 9 bases between the two germline ends. The CDR3 DNA reads TGTGCCAGCACGGCAGCGACCTACGAGCAGTACTTC. As protein: CASTAATYEQYF.